Shown below are 26 T cell receptor beta chains from a single sample sequenced in a study of OX40 agonist ivuxolimab in advanced cancers. Assay: immunoSEQ multiplex PCR; the TCRdb copy retains only in-frame clones and omits some. Of 83,000 or so clones in the sample, less than 85% are singletons; the top ten hold around 7.3%. The material sequenced was CD4+ or CD8+ T cells sorted from blood, taken in a trial of the OX40 agonist ivuxolimab. The receptor source for this set is an adult with an advanced solid tumor such as melanoma, head and neck, liver or kidney cancer.

The V and J genes are TRBV30 and TRBJ1-5; maybe TRBD1 (6 bases). The CDR3 is 15 residues long. Between the trimmed V and J ends, which lost 0 bases and 2 bases, there was a span of 11 bases. Looked up from germline, CDR1 is GTSNPN and CDR2 is SVGIG (reference sequence). CDR3 region: CAWSVKGGGNQPQHF. The CDR3 nucleotides read TGTGCCTGGAGTGTTAAAGGGGGGGGCAATCAGCCCCAGCATTTT.

V and J are TRBV4-2 and TRBJ1-2; 7 nucleotides line up with TRBD1. Germline loops: CDR1 LGHNA, CDR2 YNFKEQ. The V and J ends lost 1 base and 0 bases, in that order; junction bases with no gene match: 5. This CDR3 is built from 16 residues. Here the CDR3 reads CASSQAARGTNYGYTF. In DNA form, the CDR3 reads TGTGCCAGCAGCCAAGCCGCCAGGGGGACTAACTATGGCTACACCTTC.

The CDR3 is CASRGLASGNTIYF. CDR3 DNA sequence: TGTGCCAGCAGGGGACTCGCCTCTGGAAACACCATATATTTT. The V and J genes are TRBV27 and TRBJ1-3, with TRBD1 as a possible D gene (5 bases). The germline gives CDR1 MNHEY, CDR2 SMNVEV (reference sequence). The germline V and J ends were trimmed by 6 bases and 0 bases, with 9 bases remaining between them. The CDR3 totals 14 residues.

The V call is TRBV5-1, the J call TRBJ2-5, with 8 nucleotides matching TRBD2. Trimming cost V 6 bases and J 3 bases; bases outside gene matches: 7. The CDR3 covers 14 residues. The germline V gene has CDR1 SGHRS and CDR2 YFSETQ. The CDR3: CASKDGGAEETQYF. The CDR3 DNA sequence: TGCGCCAGCAAGGACGGGGGGGCCGAAGAGACCCAGTACTTC.

This rearrangement joins TRBV4-2 to TRBJ2-1; no reliable D call. The CDR3 has 13 amino acids. The germline V gene encodes CDR1 LGHNA and CDR2 YNFKEQ. The ends were cut back, 1 base at V and 3 bases at J, with 4 bases in the middle. The CDR3 nucleotides read TGTGCCAGCAGCCAAGTAAGCTACAATGAGCAGTTCTTC. Protein: CASSQVSYNEQFF.

The J gene is TRBJ1-3, the V gene TRBV6-5; no reliable D call. CDR1 is MNHEY, CDR2 SVGAGI, per germline. V lost 6 bases, J lost 2 bases, and 14 bases lay in between. The CDR3 sequence is 15 residues long. CDR3: CASRSSYGAGNTIYF. DNA of the CDR3: TGTGCCAGCAGAAGTTCGTATGGCGCTGGAAACACCATATATTTT.

The CDR3 loop is CASSPARGNQPQHF. CDR3 coding DNA: TGTGCCAGCTCCCCAGCAAGGGGGAATCAGCCCCAGCATTTT. The V call is TRBV18, the J call TRBJ1-5, with D perhaps matching TRBD1 (6 bases). Trimming took off 6 bases at V and 4 bases at J, with 13 bases between the two ends. This CDR3 region has 14 residues. Germline V CDR1 and CDR2: KGHSH, LQKENI.

The CDR3 spells CASSPHLGGRTYGYTF. Written as DNA, the CDR3 is TGTGCCAGCAGCCCGCATTTGGGGGGACGGACGTATGGCTACACCTTC. The rearrangement uses TRBV11-2 and TRBJ1-2; D might be TRBD1 (5 bases). The V and J ends lost 5 bases and 5 bases respectively, with 21 bases between them. The germline V gene encodes CDR1 SGHAT and CDR2 FQNNGV. CDR3 length: 16 residues.

The J gene is TRBJ2-7, the V gene TRBV18; 12 bases are a match to TRBD2. Germline V gene sequence: CDR1 KGHSH, CDR2 LQKENI. Germline trimming cut 3 bases from V and 4 bases from J; bases unmatched to any gene: 7. The CDR3 is 16 residues long. In nucleotides, the CDR3 is TGTGCCAGCTCACCGTTACTAGCGGGGGGCCAGTACGAGCAGTACTTC. Residues: CASSPLLAGGQYEQYF.

This clone was detected only a few times. The CDR3, as DNA: TGCGCCAGCAGCTTCCAAGAGACCCAGTACTTC. Protein product: CASSFQETQYF. The rearrangement links TRBV5-1 to TRBJ2-5; no clear D gene. CDR1 and CDR2 from the germline V gene are SGHRS and YFSETQ. The CDR3 has 11 residues. V lost 2 bases and J lost 1, with 0 bases in between.

The CDR3 loop is CASSLTSSGGDSEQYF. As DNA, the CDR3 is TGTGCCAGCAGCCTCACCTCTAGCGGGGGGGACTCCGAGCAGTACTTC. V usage is TRBV9 and J usage is TRBJ2-7; 12 nucleotides match TRBD2. Germline CDR1 is SGDLS and CDR2 is YYNGEE. J gave up 6 bases and V 4 bases, and 11 bases lay outside the gene matches. The CDR3 runs to 16 residues.

Here the CDR3 DNA reads TGTGCCAGTAGTATGTTGACCGACCGGGAGACACCCCTCCACTTT. Protein: CASSMLTDRETPLHF. J is TRBJ1-6 and V is TRBV19, with D hard to call. Trimming removed 3 bases from V and 11 bases from J, with 17 bases in between. CDR1 and CDR2 from the germline V gene are LNHDA and SQIVND (reference sequence). The CDR3 runs 15 residues.

The V and J genes are TRBV9 and TRBJ1-1; tentative D call: TRBD1 (5 bases). The CDR3 runs 14 residues. Looked up from germline, CDR1 is SGDLS and CDR2 is YYNGEE. Trimming shortened V by 0 bases and J by 7 bases, and 13 bases separated the two germline ends. This CDR3 reads CASSVAGGAVEAFF. The CDR3 nucleotides read TGTGCCAGCAGCGTAGCAGGAGGGGCTGTTGAAGCTTTCTTT.

This chain joins TRBV6-1 and TRBJ1-2, with 7 bases fitting TRBD1. V shed 2 bases, J shed 12 bases, and the junction held 6 bases outside the gene matches. Germline V gene sequence: CDR1 MNHNS, CDR2 SASEGT. The CDR3 sequence is 12 residues long. The CDR3 loop is CASSEKTGSHTF. The CDR3 DNA is TGTGCCAGCAGTGAAAAGACAGGGTCTCACACCTTC.

This chain connects TRBV27 to TRBJ2-1; D is uncertain. Trimming removed 4 bases at V and 4 bases at J, with 8 bases between. CDR3 length: 13 amino acids. The V gene's germline CDR1 is MNHEY and CDR2 SMNVEV (reference sequence). The CDR3 here is CASSYSGYNEQFF. Here the CDR3 DNA reads TGTGCCAGCAGTTATTCAGGTTACAATGAGCAGTTCTTC.

The chain links TRBV10-3 to TRBJ1-3; D is undetermined. Germline loops: CDR1 ENHRY, CDR2 SYGVKD. The CDR3 totals 17 residues. V dropped 3 bases and J dropped 8 bases, with 23 bases sitting between them. In DNA, the CDR3 is TGTGCCATCAGTGACCCTCGTAAGAGGGAGAATAGTGACACCATATATTTT. It is translated as CAISDPRKRENSDTIYF.

This clone was detected a few times. This chain joins TRBV6-5 and TRBJ2-1, with D uncertain. Per germline, CDR1 MNHEY and CDR2 SVGAGI. V dropped 2 bases and J dropped 10 bases, with 18 bases sitting between them. The CDR3 length is 15 residues. This chain's CDR3 is CASSYGRSAFGEQFF. The DNA for the CDR3 is TGTGCCAGCAGTTACGGCAGGTCGGCCTTTGGAGAGCAGTTCTTC.

With respect to this clone: Compared with germline, one end of the junction differs, possibly owing to a read error. V and J are TRBV6-1 and TRBJ2-6, with no clear D. The V gene's germline CDR1 is MNHNS and CDR2 SASEGT. The CDR3 has 14 amino acids. Written as DNA, the CDR3 is TGTGCCAGCAGGGAAGGCTCTGGGGCCAACGTCCTGACTTTC. This codes for CASREGSGANVLTF.

This chain connects TRBV6-5 to TRBJ2-3, with D unresolved. V gave up 0 bases and J gave up 4 bases, with 11 bases separating them. The CDR3 totals 15 residues. CDR1 and CDR2 (germline): MNHEY, SVGAGI. The CDR3 DNA reads TGTGCCAGCAGTTACTCGGTATCAGCCCCAGATACGCAGTATTTT. Protein: CASSYSVSAPDTQYF.

The CDR3 is CASSLMTGNNSPLHF. Written as DNA, the CDR3 is TGCGCCAGCAGCTTGATGACCGGGAATAATTCACCCCTCCACTTT. This chain uses TRBV5-1 with TRBJ1-6; no definite D call. Germline CDR1 reads SGHRS; CDR2 reads YFSETQ. V was cut by 1 base and J by 5 bases, with 10 bases left in between. This CDR3 has 15 residues.

This chain connects TRBV5-1 to TRBJ1-1; TRBD1 is a possible D gene (6 bases). Trimming took off 4 bases at V and 5 bases at J, with 18 bases between the two ends. The CDR3 extends over 15 amino acids. Germline V gene data show CDR1 as SGHRS and CDR2 as YFSETQ. The CDR3 reads CASSKNQGWETEAFF. CDR3 DNA sequence: TGCGCCAGCAGCAAAAATCAGGGGTGGGAGACTGAAGCTTTCTTT.

For the CDR3, the DNA is TGTGCCCCCCCCTTTTCGGGTCCCGAAGGCGATGAGCAGTTCTTC. It encodes CAPPFSGPEGDEQFF. The chain is built from TRBV30 and TRBJ2-1; D is unclear. Germline assignment: CDR1 GTSNPN and CDR2 SVGIG (reference sequence). CDR3 length: 15 residues. Trimming pared 8 bases from V and 8 bases from J, leaving 25 bases between.

The rearrangement joins TRBV9 to TRBJ1-2, with a possible D match to TRBD1 (6 bases). V lost 0 bases, J lost 8 bases, and 26 bases lay in between. The CDR3 has 18 amino acids. The germline CDR1 and CDR2 sequences are SGDLS and YYNGEE. CDR3 sequence reads: CASSVVGFRTDLCKGYTF. CDR3 bases: TGTGCCAGCAGCGTAGTGGGTTTCCGGACAGACCTGTGTAAAGGCTACACCTTC. Together with reference TRBV9 and TRBJ1-2, the CDR3 gives the full variable domain: DSGVTQTPKHLITATGQRVTLRCSPRSGDLSVYWYQQSLDQGLQFLIQYYNGEERAKGNILERFSAQQFPDLHSELNLSSLELGDSALYFCASSVVGFRTDLCKGYTFGSGTRLTVV.

With regard to this clone: At one of its ends the junction is not consistent with the germline gene, which may arise from a read error. The chain couples TRBV7-6 to TRBJ1-1; possibly TRBD1 for D (6 bases). The germline CDR1 and CDR2 sequences are SGHVS and FNYEAQ. The CDR3 has 15 residues. The DNA of the CDR3 is TGTGCCAGCAGCGCGAACAGGGCAACGAACGCTGAAGCTTTCTTT. Translation: CASSANRATNAEAFF.

DNA for the CDR3: TGTGCCAGCAGTAACGGGGCTTCTGGGGCCAACGTCCTGACTTTC. This sequence encodes CASSNGASGANVLTF. The gene calls are TRBV2 and TRBJ2-6; TRBD1 or TRBD2 may be the D gene (5 bases each). Between the trimmed V and J ends, which lost 5 bases and 1 base, there was a span of 9 bases. Germline-derived CDR1 and CDR2 are SNHLY and FYNNEI. This CDR3 is 15 amino acids long.

About this clone itself: Within the sample, other DNA sequences also encode this same CDR3. V usage is TRBV7-9 and J usage is TRBJ2-7; 7 positions match TRBD2. Germline loops: CDR1 SEHNR, CDR2 FQNEAQ (reference sequence). V dropped 1 base and J dropped 1; count of bases not matched to a gene: 1. The length of the CDR3 is 14 residues. The CDR3 DNA follows: TGTGCCAGCAGCTTAGGCGGGGGATCCTACGAGCAGTACTTC. Protein sequence: CASSLGGGSYEQYF. Combining the CDR3 with reference TRBV7-9 and TRBJ2-7 gives the whole variable domain DTGVSQNPRHKITKRGQNVTFRCDPISEHNRLYWYRQTLGQGPEFLTYFQNEAQLEKSRLLSDRFSAERPKGSFSTLEIQRTEQGDSAMYLCASSLGGGSYEQYFGPGTRLTVT.